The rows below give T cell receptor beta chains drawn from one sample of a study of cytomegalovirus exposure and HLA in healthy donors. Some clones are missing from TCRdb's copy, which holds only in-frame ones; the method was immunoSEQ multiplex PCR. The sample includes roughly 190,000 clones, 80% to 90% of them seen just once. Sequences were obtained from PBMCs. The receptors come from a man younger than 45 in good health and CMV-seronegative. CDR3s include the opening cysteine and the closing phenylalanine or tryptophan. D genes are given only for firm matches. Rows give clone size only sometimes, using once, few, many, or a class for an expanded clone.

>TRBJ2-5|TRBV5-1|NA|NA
CASSLMVKGSGETQYF
TGCGCCAGCAGCTTGATGGTTAAAGGGAGTGGGGAGACCCAGTACTTC
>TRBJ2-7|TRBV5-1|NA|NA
CASKSIQRSYEQYF
TGCGCCAGCAAATCGATCCAGCGCTCCTACGAGCAGTACTTC
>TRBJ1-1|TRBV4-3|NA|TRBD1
CASSPADRAFEDTEAFF
TGCGCCAGCAGCCCAGCGGACAGGGCCTTCGAGGACACTGAAGCTTTCTTT
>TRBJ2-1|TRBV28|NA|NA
CASSLLGPYNEQFF
TGTGCCAGCAGTTTACTGGGCCCCTACAATGAGCAGTTCTTC
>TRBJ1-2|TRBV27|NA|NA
CASSSSGVDGYTF
TGTGCCAGCAGTTCTTCAGGGGTCGATGGCTACACCTTC
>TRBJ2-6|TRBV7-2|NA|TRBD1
CASSLTGSSGANVLTF
TGTGCCAGCAGCCTGACAGGGAGCTCTGGGGCCAACGTCCTGACTTTC
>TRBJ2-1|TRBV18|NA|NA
CASSPIGRGGDEQFF
TGTGCCAGCTCACCAATAGGGAGGGGGGGCGATGAGCAGTTCTTC
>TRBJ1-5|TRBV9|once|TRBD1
CASSVGVGTDSNQPQHF
TGTGCCAGCAGCGTAGGCGTGGGGACAGATAGCAATCAGCCCCAGCATTTT
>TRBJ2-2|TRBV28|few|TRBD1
CASSLPGQGVTGELFF
TGTGCCAGCAGTCTCCCGGGACAGGGCGTCACCGGGGAGCTGTTTTTT
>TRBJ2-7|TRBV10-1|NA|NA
CASGMTGSYEQYF
TGCGCCAGCGGTATGACAGGTTCCTACGAGCAGTACTTC
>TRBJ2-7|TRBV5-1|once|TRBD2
CASSNGTSGGTYEQYF
TGCGCCAGCAGCAACGGGACTAGCGGGGGGACCTACGAGCAGTACTTC
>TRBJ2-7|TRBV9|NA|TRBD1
CASSGWDSRRPYEQYF
TGTGCCAGCAGTGGGTGGGACAGCAGAAGACCTTACGAGCAGTACTTC
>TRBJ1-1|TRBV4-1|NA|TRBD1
CASTRTGKNTEAFF
TGCGCCAGCACCCGGACAGGAAAGAACACTGAAGCTTTCTTT
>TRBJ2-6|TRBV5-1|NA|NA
CASSPQRATSGANVLTF
TGCGCCAGCAGCCCCCAGCGGGCGACCTCTGGGGCCAACGTCCTGACTTTC
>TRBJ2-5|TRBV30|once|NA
CASPQGMETQYF
TGTGCCTCCCCGCAGGGGATGGAGACCCAGTACTTC
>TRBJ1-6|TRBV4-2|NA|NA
CASSRTSSSYNSPLHF
TGTGCCAGCAGCCGGACTTCAAGCTCCTATAATTCACCCCTCCACTTT
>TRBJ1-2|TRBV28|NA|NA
CASGAARYGYTF
TGTGCCAGCGGGGCAGCCAGATATGGCTACACCTTC
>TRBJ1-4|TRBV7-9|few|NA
CASSLGTLLPPNEKLFF
TGTGCCAGCAGCTTAGGGACATTGCTGCCCCCTAATGAAAAACTGTTTTTT